The clone carrying this TCR beta chain was counted a single time. The data were taken from a study of cytomegalovirus exposure and HLA in healthy donors. Germline V lookup: CDR1 SQVTM, CDR2 ANQGSEA. Between the trimmed V and J ends, which lost 4 bases and 2 bases, there was a span of 8 bases. The CDR3 contains 12 residues. In the PCR, 60 Vbeta and 13 Jbeta primers were used. The method was immunoSEQ multiplex PCR; TCRdb's version includes in-frame clones alone and lacks a portion of them. The sample consists of about 160,000 clones, about three quarters of them appearing once. Sample: PBMCs. The chain employs TRBV29-1 and TRBJ2-5; possible D gene TRBD2, 5 bases. The TCR was taken from a woman in her thirties in good health and CMV-seronegative. The CDR3 here is CSVAGLQETQYF. Here the CDR3 DNA reads TGCAGCGTTGCTGGACTTCAAGAGACCCAGTACTTC.